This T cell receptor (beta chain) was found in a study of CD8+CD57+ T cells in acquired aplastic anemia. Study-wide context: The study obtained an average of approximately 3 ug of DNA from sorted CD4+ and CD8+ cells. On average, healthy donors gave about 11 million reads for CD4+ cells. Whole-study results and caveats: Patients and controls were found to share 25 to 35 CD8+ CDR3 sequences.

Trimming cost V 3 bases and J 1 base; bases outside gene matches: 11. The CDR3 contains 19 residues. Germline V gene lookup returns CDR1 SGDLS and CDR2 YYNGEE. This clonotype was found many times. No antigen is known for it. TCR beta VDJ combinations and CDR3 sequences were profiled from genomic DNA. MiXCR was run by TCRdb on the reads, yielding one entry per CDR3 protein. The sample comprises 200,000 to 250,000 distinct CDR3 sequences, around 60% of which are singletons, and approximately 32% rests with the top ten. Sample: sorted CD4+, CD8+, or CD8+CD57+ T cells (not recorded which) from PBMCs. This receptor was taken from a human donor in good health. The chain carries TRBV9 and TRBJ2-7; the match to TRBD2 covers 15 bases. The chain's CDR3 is CASSAPVGTSGGQSYEQYF. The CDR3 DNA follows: TGTGCCAGCAGCGCTCCGGTAGGGACTAGCGGGGGGCAGTCCTACGAGCAGTACTTC.